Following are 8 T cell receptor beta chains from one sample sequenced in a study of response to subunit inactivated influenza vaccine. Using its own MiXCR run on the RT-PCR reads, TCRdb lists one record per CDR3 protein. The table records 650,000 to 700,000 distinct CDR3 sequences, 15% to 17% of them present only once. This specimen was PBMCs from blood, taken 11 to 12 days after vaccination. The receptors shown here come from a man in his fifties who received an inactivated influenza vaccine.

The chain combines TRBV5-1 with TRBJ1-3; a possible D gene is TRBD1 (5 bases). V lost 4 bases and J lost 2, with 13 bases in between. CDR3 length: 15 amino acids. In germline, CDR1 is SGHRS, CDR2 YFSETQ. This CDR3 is CASSPQGVAGNTIYF. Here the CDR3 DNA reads TGCGCCAGCAGCCCGCAGGGAGTAGCTGGAAACACCATATATTTT.

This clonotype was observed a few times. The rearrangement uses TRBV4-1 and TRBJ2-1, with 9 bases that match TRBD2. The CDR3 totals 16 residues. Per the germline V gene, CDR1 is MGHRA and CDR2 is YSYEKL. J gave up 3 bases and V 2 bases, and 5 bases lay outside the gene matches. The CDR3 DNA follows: TGCGCCAGCAGCCAATCTAGCGGGGCTCTCTACAATGAGCAGTTCTTC. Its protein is CASSQSSGALYNEQFF.

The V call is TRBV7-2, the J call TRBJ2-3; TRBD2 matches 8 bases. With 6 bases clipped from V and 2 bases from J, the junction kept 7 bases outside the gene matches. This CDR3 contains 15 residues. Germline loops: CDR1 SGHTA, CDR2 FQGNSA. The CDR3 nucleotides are TGTGCCAGCAGACCCACCGGGGGGGCCACAGATACGCAGTATTTT. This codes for CASRPTGGATDTQYF.

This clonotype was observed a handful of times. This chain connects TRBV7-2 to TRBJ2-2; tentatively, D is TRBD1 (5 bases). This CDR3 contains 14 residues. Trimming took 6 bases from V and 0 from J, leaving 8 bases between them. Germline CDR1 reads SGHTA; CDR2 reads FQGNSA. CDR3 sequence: CASSRTPNTGELFF. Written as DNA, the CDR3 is TGTGCCAGCAGTAGGACACCGAACACCGGGGAGCTGTTTTTT.

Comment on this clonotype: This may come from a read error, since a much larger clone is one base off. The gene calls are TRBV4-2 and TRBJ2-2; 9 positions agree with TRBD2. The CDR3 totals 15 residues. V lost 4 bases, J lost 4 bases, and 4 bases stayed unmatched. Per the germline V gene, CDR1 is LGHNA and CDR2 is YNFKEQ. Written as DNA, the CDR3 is TGTGCCAGCAGCCCCGGGACTAGCACCACCGGGGAGCTGTTTTTT. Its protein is CASSPGTSTTGELFF.

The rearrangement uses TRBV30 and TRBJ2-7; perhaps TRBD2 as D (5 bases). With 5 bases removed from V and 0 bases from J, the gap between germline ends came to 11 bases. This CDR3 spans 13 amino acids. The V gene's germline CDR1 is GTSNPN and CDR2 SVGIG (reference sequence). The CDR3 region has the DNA TGTGCCTGGGGAACGGGGAACTCCTACGAGCAGTACTTC. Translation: CAWGTGNSYEQYF.

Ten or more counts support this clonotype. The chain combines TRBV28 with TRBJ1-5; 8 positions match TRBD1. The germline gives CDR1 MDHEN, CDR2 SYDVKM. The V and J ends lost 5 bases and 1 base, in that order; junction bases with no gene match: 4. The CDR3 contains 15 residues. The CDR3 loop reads CASSPGTGSNQPQHF. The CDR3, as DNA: TGTGCCAGCAGTCCAGGGACAGGAAGCAATCAGCCCCAGCATTTT.

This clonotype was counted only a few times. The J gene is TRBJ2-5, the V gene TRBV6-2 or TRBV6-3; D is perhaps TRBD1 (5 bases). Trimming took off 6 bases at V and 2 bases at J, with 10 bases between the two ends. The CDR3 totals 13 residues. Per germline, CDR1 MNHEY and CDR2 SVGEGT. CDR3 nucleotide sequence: TGTGCCAGCAGACGGACAAGTCAAGAGACCCAGTACTTC. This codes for CASRRTSQETQYF.